Each of the 17 T cell receptor beta chains below was sequenced from the same sample in a study of blood T cell repertoires in COVID-19. Some clones are missing from TCRdb's copy, which holds only in-frame ones; the method was immunoSEQ multiplex PCR. This table has 120,000 or so clones, 75% to 85% appearing once. The sequencing sample was made of peripheral blood. The receptors here all came from a human donor in a cohort sampled during active COVID-19.

This clone was found a few times. The chain links TRBV24-1 to TRBJ1-1; D unclear. From germline, CDR1 is KGHDR and CDR2 SFDVKD. CDR3 length equals 13 residues. Trimming stripped 0 bases from V and 11 bases from J, with 12 bases between. CDR3 in amino acids: CATSDLVSARAFF. CDR3 in DNA: TGTGCCACCAGTGATTTGGTCTCGGCGCGGGCTTTCTTT.

The rearrangement uses TRBV23-1 and TRBJ2-3, with D possibly being TRBD2 (5 bases). TRBV23-1 is placed among ORFs of uncertain function. The CDR3 covers 15 residues. V shed 7 bases and J shed 2 bases, with 16 bases lying between them. CDR3 DNA sequence: TGCGCCAGCAAACGGGAAGGGTCCCCCACAGATACGCAGTATTTT. Encoded protein: CASKREGSPTDTQYF.

The chain recombines TRBV7-2 with TRBJ2-7, with D hard to call. The CDR3 runs 12 residues. CDR1 is SGHTA and CDR2 is FQGNSA in the germline V gene. Between the trimmed V and J ends, which lost 5 bases and 6 bases, there was a span of 11 bases. The CDR3 sequence: CASSLLALEQYF. CDR3 in DNA: TGTGCCAGCAGCCTGTTAGCCCTCGAGCAGTACTTC.

V gene TRBV5-4 combines with J gene TRBJ2-3, with D possibly being TRBD1 (6 bases). The CDR3 length is 18 residues. The V end was cut by 3 bases, the J end by 0 bases, with 20 bases between. Germline V gene sequence: CDR1 SGHNT, CDR2 YYREEE (reference sequence). The CDR3 loop is CASSSGTRYRSSTDTQYF. CDR3 sequence (DNA): TGTGCCAGCAGCTCCGGGACAAGATACCGCTCTAGCACAGATACGCAGTATTTT.

This clone was detected many times. The chain combines TRBV6-5 with TRBJ1-4, with a possible D match to TRBD1 (5 bases). The CDR3 is 14 amino acids. CDR1 MNHEY and CDR2 SVGAGI come from the germline V gene. The germline V and J ends were trimmed by 5 bases and 6 bases, with 13 bases remaining between them. CDR3 protein: CASSPWGEDEKLFF. CDR3 DNA sequence: TGTGCCAGCAGTCCCTGGGGGGAAGATGAAAAACTGTTTTTT.

The chain combines TRBV11-2 with TRBJ2-3; 9 bases line up with TRBD2. The CDR3 is 15 residues long. V dropped 5 bases and J dropped 4; count of bases not matched to a gene: 7. Germline lookup yields CDR1 SGHAT and CDR2 FQNNGV. CDR3 residues: CASSPGLAEADTQYF. The CDR3 DNA follows: TGTGCCAGCAGCCCGGGACTAGCCGAGGCAGATACGCAGTATTTT.

This chain joins TRBV9 and TRBJ2-3; tentative D call: TRBD1 (6 bases). This CDR3 contains 14 residues. Trimming pared 0 bases from V and 1 base from J, leaving 6 bases between. Germline CDR1 is SGDLS and CDR2 is YYNGEE. The CDR3 here is CASSVEGGTDTQYF. The CDR3 bases are TGTGCCAGCAGCGTAGAGGGGGGCACAGATACGCAGTATTTT.

This chain links TRBV10-3 with TRBJ2-1; 7 nucleotides align to TRBD2. CDR3 length: 14 amino acids. Germline CDR1 is ENHRY and CDR2 is SYGVKD. Trimming removed 4 bases from V and 4 bases from J; junction bases left unmatched: 4. The CDR3 loop reads CAISVGGMYNEQFF. The CDR3 DNA reads TGTGCCATCAGTGTGGGGGGGATGTACAATGAGCAGTTCTTC.

For the CDR3, the DNA is TGTGCCAGCAGTTTTTCGGCAGGCTTAAAACTGTTTTTT. Encoded protein: CASSFSAGLKLFF. The gene calls are TRBV12-3 or TRBV12-4 and TRBJ1-4; unclear D gene. Trimming cost V 3 bases and J 10 bases, with 12 bases left between them. CDR3 length equals 13 residues.

The chain recombines TRBV5-1 with TRBJ2-6; TRBD1 might be the D (5 bases). V lost 2 bases and J 0 bases, leaving 15 bases between the germline ends. The germline V gene encodes CDR1 SGHRS and CDR2 YFSETQ. The CDR3 length is 18 residues. CDR3 protein: CASSFDRKTRSGANVLTF. The CDR3 DNA is TGCGCCAGCAGCTTTGACAGAAAAACGCGCTCTGGGGCCAACGTCCTGACTTTC.

This clone turned up a few times. V is TRBV5-1 and J is TRBJ2-2, with TRBD2 identical over 7 bases. The trim removed 2 bases at V and 3 bases at J, leaving 4 bases unmatched. Per the germline V gene, CDR1 is SGHRS and CDR2 is YFSETQ. This CDR3 comprises 15 residues. In DNA form, the CDR3 reads TGCGCCAGCAGCTTAGCGGGGTACGACACCGGGGAGCTGTTTTTT. It is translated as CASSLAGYDTGELFF.

The chain combines TRBV23-1 with TRBJ1-2; D remains ambiguous. TRBV23-1 is sorted into the ORF group, with uncertain function. V was clipped by 6 bases and J by 7 bases, with 6 bases between them. The length of the CDR3 is 10 residues. CDR3 region: CASSRVGYTF. CDR3 nucleotide sequence: TGCGCCAGCAGCCGGGTTGGCTACACCTTC.

This clone showed up just once. The J gene is TRBJ2-3, the V gene TRBV5-1; D is undetermined. The V gene lost 0 bases and the J gene lost 0 bases, with 14 bases spanning the gap. Germline CDR1 is SGHRS and CDR2 is YFSETQ. CDR3 size: 17 residues. The chain's CDR3 is CASSLGQVHTSTDTQYF. In DNA form, the CDR3 reads TGCGCCAGCAGCTTGGGGCAGGTGCATACTAGCACAGATACGCAGTATTTT.

The J gene is TRBJ1-5, the V gene TRBV7-8, with 8 bases aligning to TRBD1. This CDR3 contains 16 residues. Per germline, CDR1 SGHVS and CDR2 FQNEAQ. Unmatched junction bases numbered 5, after V lost 1 base and J lost 3 bases. The CDR3 reads CASSLDGRGPNQPQHF. The CDR3 DNA sequence: TGTGCCAGCAGCTTAGATGGCAGGGGGCCCAATCAGCCCCAGCATTTT.

The rearrangement uses TRBV5-6 and TRBJ2-5; tentative D call: TRBD1 (5 bases). The CDR3 is made up of 13 amino acids. Germline CDR1 and CDR2: SGHDT and YYEEEE. Deletions cut 5 bases from V and 5 bases from J, with 13 bases between. As DNA, the CDR3 is TGTGCCAGCAGTCCCAGGGTGGGGGAGACCCAGTACTTC. Its translation: CASSPRVGETQYF. The whole variable domain, remainder taken from reference TRBV5-6 and TRBJ2-5, is DAGVTQSPTHLIKTRGQQVTLRCSPKSGHDTVSWYQQALGQGPQFIFQYYEEEERQRGNFPDRFSGHQFPNYSSELNVNALLLGDSALYLCASSPRVGETQYFGPGTRLLVL.

The CDR3 bases are TGTGCCAGCAGCGCCGGGTCCCCCCAAGAGACCCAGTACTTC. It translates to CASSAGSPQETQYF. V is TRBV11-2 and J is TRBJ2-5; D is unresolved. CDR1 and CDR2 from the germline V gene are SGHAT and FQNNGV. The CDR3 loop spans 14 amino acids. V shed 5 bases and J shed 1 base, with 11 bases lying between them.

This chain uses TRBV6-5 with TRBJ2-5; tentative D call: TRBD2 (6 bases). CDR3 size: 14 residues. V was cut by 7 bases and J by 3 bases, with 15 bases left in between. The germline gives CDR1 MNHEY, CDR2 SVGAGI. CDR3 coding DNA: TGTGCCAGCATGCCACTAGCTGCTAAAGAGACCCAGTACTTC. It is translated as CASMPLAAKETQYF.